This T cell receptor (beta chain) originates from a study of T cell repertoires in cytomegalovirus infection. Regarding the study as a whole: Predominance within the ex vivo response was attributable to HLA-C-restricted CMV-specific TCR beta clonotypes.

TCRdb passed the reads through MiXCR, listing each CDR3 protein once. Found here are about 700,000 distinct CDR3 sequences, approximately 33% of them singletons; the top ten hold around a sixth. Concerning this clonotype itself: Its matching antigen is unknown.

The sequences come from cultured PBMCs, collected from culture after CMV antigen stimulation. The TCR comes from a human donor in good health (CMV status not recorded). Some clones in this sample may be carry-over from other donors' samples.

Written as DNA, the CDR3 is TGTGCCAGCAGGCGACAGGGAGGCAATCAGCCCCAGCATTTT. Its protein product is CASRRQGGNQPQHF. The chain carries TRBV6-1 and TRBJ1-5; 7 nucleotides line up with TRBD1. This CDR3 has 14 amino acids. V lost 6 bases, J lost 2 bases, and 4 bases stayed unmatched. In germline, CDR1 is MNHNS, CDR2 SASEGT.